These 19 T cell receptor beta chains came from one sample sequenced in a study of OX40 agonist ivuxolimab in advanced cancers. Sequencing used immunoSEQ multiplex PCR; TCRdb keeps in-frame clones, though not all of them. The table lists some 82,000 clones, over 75% of them singletons. Source: CD4+ or CD8+ T cells sorted from blood, taken in a trial of the OX40 agonist ivuxolimab. The receptors derive from an adult with an advanced solid tumor such as melanoma, head and neck, liver or kidney cancer.

V is TRBV28 and J is TRBJ2-7; 8 bases agree with TRBD1. V lost 10 bases and J lost 3; bases outside the gene matches: 5. Germline CDR1 and CDR2: MDHEN and SYDVKM. The CDR3 contains 12 residues. The CDR3: CAIRQGIYEQYF. CDR3 nucleotides: TGTGCCATCCGACAGGGGATCTACGAGCAGTACTTC.

The chain uses TRBV5-1 and TRBJ2-2; TRBD1 matches 8 bases. The CDR3 contains 15 residues. Germline V gene data show CDR1 as SGHRS and CDR2 as YFSETQ. V was clipped by 2 bases and J by 1 base; unmatched bases: 1. The CDR3 is CASSFGQGNTGELFF. The CDR3 bases are TGCGCCAGCAGCTTCGGACAGGGGAACACCGGGGAGCTGTTTTTT.

The chain couples TRBV9 to TRBJ2-5; maybe TRBD1 (6 bases). V was trimmed by 3 bases and J by 0 bases, leaving 12 bases between them. The germline V gene encodes CDR1 SGDLS and CDR2 YYNGEE. CDR3 size: 15 residues. The CDR3 bases are TGTGCCAGCAGCGCACCAGGGGCCCACCAAGAGACCCAGTACTTC. It encodes CASSAPGAHQETQYF.

The chain joins TRBV7-2 to TRBJ2-1; D perhaps matches TRBD2 (6 bases). This CDR3 has 15 amino acids. The V end lost 8 bases, the J end lost 10 bases, and 24 bases lay between the germline ends. Germline values: CDR1 SGHTA, CDR2 FQGNSA. The CDR3 loop reads CASGIPGLHPREQFF. The CDR3 DNA reads TGTGCCAGCGGCATACCGGGACTCCATCCCAGGGAGCAGTTCTTC.

The chain joins TRBV28 to TRBJ1-5; D not certain. CDR3 length: 15 amino acids. Germline values: CDR1 MDHEN, CDR2 SYDVKM. V lost 9 bases to trimming and J lost 0 bases, with 15 bases between them. CDR3 in amino acids: CARGPVGLSNQPQHF. CDR3 DNA sequence: TGTGCCAGGGGTCCCGTTGGTCTTAGCAATCAGCCCCAGCATTTT.

The genes are TRBV18 and TRBJ1-5; no definite D call. CDR1 and CDR2 from the germline V gene are KGHSH and LQKENI. Trimming removed 3 bases from V and 1 base from J, with 13 bases in between. CDR3 length: 16 amino acids. The CDR3 is CASSPGSTWSNQPQHF. The CDR3 DNA is TGTGCCAGCTCACCGGGCTCCACATGGAGCAATCAGCCCCAGCATTTT.

The chain couples TRBV11-2 to TRBJ2-1; D gene ambiguous. Trimming took off 5 bases at V and 9 bases at J, with 14 bases between the two ends. From germline, CDR1 is SGHAT and CDR2 FQNNGV. The CDR3 is made up of 13 amino acids. The CDR3 nucleotides are TGTGCCAGCAGCCACCCAAGCATCGGTGAGCAGTTCTTC. Its protein is CASSHPSIGEQFF.

This clone showed up just once. The chain links TRBV6-5 to TRBJ1-2, with no clear D. V lost 0 bases and J lost 8, with 13 bases in between. Germline values: CDR1 MNHEY, CDR2 SVGAGI. This CDR3 has 14 amino acids. The CDR3: CASSYSGLLGGYTF. CDR3 DNA sequence: TGTGCCAGCAGTTACTCCGGGCTTCTGGGAGGCTACACCTTC.

The chain is built from TRBV6-1 and TRBJ1-5, with 8 bases fitting TRBD1. This CDR3 has 16 amino acids. The V gene end was trimmed by 4 bases and the J gene end by 6 bases; junction bases not matched to a gene: 11. CDR1 and CDR2 (germline): MNHNS, SASEGT. CDR3 region: CASSATGQGGSQPQHF. DNA for the CDR3: TGTGCCAGCAGTGCAACCGGACAGGGAGGGAGTCAGCCCCAGCATTTT.

The sample holds one count of this clone. V usage is TRBV15 and J usage is TRBJ2-7, with 9 bases matching TRBD2. The CDR3 extends over 13 amino acids. J gave up 5 bases and V 2 bases, and 1 base lay outside the gene matches. Per germline, CDR1 LNHNV and CDR2 YYDKDF (reference sequence). The CDR3 reads CATSRLAGNEQYF. As DNA, the CDR3 is TGTGCCACCAGCAGACTAGCGGGAAACGAGCAGTACTTC.

In this sample, this clone turned up a few times. This chain connects TRBV28 to TRBJ2-7; no reliable D call. Deletions cut 7 bases from V and 3 bases from J, with 16 bases between. The germline CDR1 and CDR2 sequences are MDHEN and SYDVKM. The CDR3 length is 14 residues. Written as DNA, the CDR3 is TGTGCCAGCACCACAAATCTCCAGTTCTACGAGCAGTACTTC. Its translation is CASTTNLQFYEQYF.

V is TRBV7-9 and J is TRBJ2-1; 8 positions agree with TRBD2. CDR3 length: 16 amino acids. Germline V gene sequence: CDR1 SEHNR, CDR2 FQNEAQ (reference sequence). With 5 bases clipped from V and 0 bases from J, the junction kept 6 bases outside the gene matches. The CDR3 DNA reads as TGTGCCAGCAGCCGCAGCGGGAGTACCTCCTACAATGAGCAGTTCTTC. This translates into CASSRSGSTSYNEQFF. Combining the CDR3 with reference TRBV7-9 and TRBJ2-1 gives the whole variable domain DTGVSQNPRHKITKRGQNVTFRCDPISEHNRLYWYRQTLGQGPEFLTYFQNEAQLEKSRLLSDRFSAERPKGSFSTLEIQRTEQGDSAMYLCASSRSGSTSYNEQFFGPGTRLTVL.

The chain is built from TRBV28 and TRBJ1-5; TRBD1 matches 8 bases. The CDR3 covers 19 residues. From germline, CDR1 is MDHEN and CDR2 SYDVKM. The J segment lost 1 base and the V segment lost 5 bases, leaving 16 bases of the junction unmatched. Here the CDR3 DNA reads TGTGCCAGCAGTACGTCCTCCCTGACAGGGGTTTGGAGCAATCAGCCCCAGCATTTT. Translated: CASSTSSLTGVWSNQPQHF. The full variable domain, rest sourced from reference TRBV28 and TRBJ1-5, is DVKVTQSSRYLVKRTGEKVFLECVQDMDHENMFWYRQDPGLGLRLIYFSYDVKMKEKGDIPEGYSVSREKKERFSLILESASTNQTSMYLCASSTSSLTGVWSNQPQHFGDGTRLSIL.

The chain recombines TRBV11-3 with TRBJ2-3, with 10 bases aligning to TRBD2. V trimming: 5 bases; J trimming: 5 bases; junction bases outside the gene matches: 22. Germline values: CDR1 SGHNT, CDR2 YENEEA. The CDR3 is made up of 20 amino acids. The CDR3: CASSLRRLAGPLSGGDTQYF. In nucleotides, the CDR3 is TGTGCCAGCAGCCTCCGTCGACTAGCGGGCCCCCTGAGTGGAGGAGATACGCAGTATTTT.

V and J are TRBV30 and TRBJ1-4; 8 nucleotides line up with TRBD1. The CDR3 has 15 residues. Germline assignment: CDR1 GTSNPN and CDR2 SVGIG (reference sequence). V was clipped by 6 bases and J by 3 bases; unmatched bases: 9. This CDR3 is CACRLPGQANEKLFF. The CDR3 DNA sequence: TGTGCCTGTCGACTCCCGGGACAGGCTAATGAAAAACTGTTTTTT. Variable domain in full (rest from reference TRBV30 and TRBJ1-4): SQTIHQWPATLVQPVGSPLSLECTVEGTSNPNLYWYRQAAGRGLQLLFYSVGIGQISSEVPQNLSASRPQDRQFILSSKKLLLSDSGFYLCACRLPGQANEKLFFGSGTQLSVL.

The J gene is TRBJ2-2, the V gene TRBV7-3; D is undetermined. This CDR3 contains 12 residues. Germline V CDR1 and CDR2: SGHTA, FQGTGA. Trimming cost V 6 bases and J 7 bases, with 9 bases left between them. CDR3 protein: CASSIMGGELFF. The CDR3 DNA is TGTGCCAGCAGTATTATGGGCGGGGAGCTGTTTTTT.

The rearrangement uses TRBV7-2 and TRBJ2-1; a weak D match, TRBD2 (5 bases). This CDR3 spans 13 amino acids. Germline CDR1 SGHTA, CDR2 FQGNSA. V was trimmed by 5 bases and J by 2 bases, leaving 7 bases between them. The DNA for the CDR3 is TGTGCCAGCAGCCGCGGGCCCTACAATGAGCAGTTCTTC. It encodes CASSRGPYNEQFF.

V gene TRBV19 combines with J gene TRBJ2-2, with 10 bases that match TRBD2. CDR3 length: 15 residues. CDR1 LNHDA and CDR2 SQIVND come from the germline V gene (reference sequence). V trimming: 4 bases; J trimming: 6 bases; junction bases outside the gene matches: 5. The CDR3 nucleotides are TGTGCCAGTAGTAAAGCGGGAGGGCCTTCCGGGGAGCTGTTTTTT. It translates to CASSKAGGPSGELFF.

In nucleotides, the CDR3 is TGTGCCAGCAGCCCAGGGGGGCAACAAGAGACCCAGTACTTC. Amino acid sequence: CASSPGGQQETQYF. This chain joins TRBV7-6 and TRBJ2-5; a possible D gene is TRBD1 (7 bases). The CDR3 totals 14 residues. Germline CDR1 and CDR2: SGHVS and FNYEAQ. The germline V and J ends were trimmed by 5 bases and 2 bases, with 12 bases remaining between them.